The 12 T cell receptor beta chains given below trace back to one sample, sequenced in a study of shared clonotypes between healthy human individuals. Method: immunoSEQ multiplex PCR; TCRdb's copy keeps in-frame clones and lacks some. This repertoire shows some 530,000 clones, about 72% found once; its top ten account for about 11%. The sequencing sample was made of PBMCs. The receptors shown here come from a woman aged 40 to 50 in good health. Some clones in this sample may be carry-over from other donors' samples.

The genes are TRBV18 and TRBJ1-5; D may be TRBD1 (5 bases). The V gene's germline CDR1 is KGHSH and CDR2 LQKENI. Trimming removed 3 bases from V and 3 bases from J, with 9 bases in between. The CDR3 has 14 amino acids. This chain's CDR3 is CASSPDSYNQPQHF. In nucleotides, the CDR3 is TGTGCCAGCTCACCCGACAGCTACAATCAGCCCCAGCATTTT. Variable domain in full (rest from reference TRBV18 and TRBJ1-5): NAGVMQNPRHLVRRRGQEARLRCSPMKGHSHVYWYRQLPEEGLKFMVYLQKENIIDESGMPKERFSAEFPKEGPSILRIQQVVRGDSAAYFCASSPDSYNQPQHFGDGTRLSIL.

The chain joins TRBV4-1 to TRBJ1-2; D gene uncertain. The germline gives CDR1 MGHRA, CDR2 YSYEKL. V lost 0 bases to trimming and J lost 3 bases, with 5 bases between them. The CDR3 has 13 residues. The CDR3 here is CASSQDGDYGYTF. The CDR3 DNA is TGCGCCAGCAGCCAAGATGGGGACTATGGCTACACCTTC.

This clone came up a few times. This sequence joins TRBV4-2 and TRBJ2-1; unclear D gene. V was trimmed by 0 bases and J by 5 bases, leaving 11 bases between them. Germline lookup yields CDR1 LGHNA and CDR2 YNFKEQ. The CDR3 sequence is 15 residues long. DNA of the CDR3: TGTGCCAGCAGCCAAGATGGGAATAGCCACAATGAGCAGTTCTTC. Amino acids: CASSQDGNSHNEQFF.

The gene calls are TRBV19 and TRBJ2-7; D not certain. The V and J ends lost 4 bases and 3 bases respectively, with 13 bases between them. This CDR3 spans 14 amino acids. CDR1 is LNHDA, CDR2 SQIVND, per germline (reference sequence). The DNA for the CDR3 is TGTGCCAGTAGTACCCGGGCCAAACTCTACGAGCAGTACTTC. Its protein is CASSTRAKLYEQYF.

A few counts support this clone. The chain joins TRBV6-1 to TRBJ2-2; 7 nucleotides agree with TRBD1. This CDR3 region has 14 residues. Germline-derived CDR1 and CDR2 are MNHNS and SASEGT. V dropped 7 bases and J dropped 3; count of bases not matched to a gene: 5. In nucleotides, the CDR3 is TGTGCCAGCATCTCGACAGGGTACACCGGGGAGCTGTTTTTT. It translates to CASISTGYTGELFF.

Notes on this clone: A read error may be the cause here, since a much bigger clone is one base away. The chain joins TRBV5-1 to TRBJ2-1; 12 bases map to TRBD2. The ends lost 0 bases at V and 0 bases at J; junction bases unmatched: 1. Germline CDR1 and CDR2: SGHRS and YFSETQ. The length of the CDR3 is 17 residues. In DNA, the CDR3 is TGCGCCAGCAGCTTGGAGACTAGCGGGAGCTCCTACAATGAGCAGTTCTTC. Its translation is CASSLETSGSSYNEQFF.

The J gene is TRBJ2-1, the V gene TRBV30; D unresolved. Germline V gene data show CDR1 as GTSNPN and CDR2 as SVGIG (reference sequence). The CDR3 totals 11 residues. The ends were cut back, 6 bases at V and 10 bases at J, with 13 bases in the middle. CDR3 amino acids: CACGGPREQFF. Here the CDR3 DNA reads TGTGCCTGTGGCGGTCCGAGAGAGCAGTTCTTC.

This clone has only a few counts. The rearrangement joins TRBV10-1 to TRBJ1-2, with a possible D match to TRBD1 (5 bases). Trimming removed 0 bases from V and 4 bases from J, with 12 bases in between. Germline V lookup: CDR1 WNHNN, CDR2 SYGVQD (reference sequence). The length of the CDR3 is 15 residues. CDR3 coding DNA: TGCGCCAGCAGTGAGTCTGAGGGGAGGATCTATGGCTACACCTTC. Translated, it gives CASSESEGRIYGYTF.

About this clone itself: A clone one base away is much larger, so this may be a read error. This likely comes from a read error, as the CDR3 has no conserved phenylalanine or tryptophan at its end. This chain links TRBV7-6 with TRBJ1-4, with a weak D call TRBD1 (5 bases). The CDR3 is made up of 14 amino acids. Between the trimmed V and J ends, which lost 5 bases and 4 bases, there was a span of 11 bases. Germline V gene lookup returns CDR1 SGHVS and CDR2 FNYEAQ. For the CDR3, the DNA is TGTGCCAGCAGCCCGTATGGGGGTAATGAAAAACTGTTTTAT. As protein: CASSPYGGNEKLFY.

The rearrangement uses TRBV5-1 and TRBJ2-1; the match to TRBD2 covers 10 bases. The V segment lost 3 bases and the J segment 5 bases; nucleotides outside the gene matches: 2. The CDR3 covers 14 residues. CDR1 is SGHRS and CDR2 is YFSETQ in the germline V gene. CDR3 protein: CASSYGLADNEQFF. Written as DNA, the CDR3 is TGCGCCAGCAGCTACGGACTAGCGGACAATGAGCAGTTCTTC. Full variable domain (rest looked up from reference TRBV5-1 and TRBJ2-1): KAGVTQTPRYLIKTRGQQVTLSCSPISGHRSVSWYQQTPGQGLQFLFEYFSETQRNKGNFPGRFSGRQFSNSRSEMNVSTLELGDSALYLCASSYGLADNEQFFGPGTRLTVL.

The gene calls are TRBV28 and TRBJ2-7; 10 nucleotides line up with TRBD2. The germline CDR1 and CDR2 sequences are MDHEN and SYDVKM. CDR3 length equals 16 residues. V was clipped by 6 bases and J by 3 bases; unmatched bases: 11. The chain's CDR3 is CASSPPGVAGGYEQYF. CDR3 bases: TGTGCCAGCAGCCCCCCGGGGGTAGCGGGAGGCTACGAGCAGTACTTC.

This chain joins TRBV6-4 and TRBJ1-2; 7 nucleotides line up with TRBD1. This CDR3 region has 13 residues. The J segment lost 8 bases and the V segment lost 5 bases, leaving 8 bases of the junction unmatched. Looked up from germline, CDR1 is MRHNA and CDR2 is SNTAGT. The DNA for the CDR3 is TGTGCCAGCAGTCCGACAGGGAGTGGGGGCTACACCTTC. Amino acids: CASSPTGSGGYTF.